This is a list of T cell receptor beta chains from one sample in a study of T cell repertoires in cytomegalovirus infection. TCRdb passed the reads through MiXCR, listing each CDR3 protein once. Among over 150,000 distinct CDR3 sequences listed, about 15% were seen once. The sequenced material came from CD8+ T cells from PBMCs. Every receptor here comes from a human donor in good health (CMV status not recorded). Some clones in this sample may be carry-over from other donors' samples. Both conserved end residues are trimmed from each CDR3.

J	V	CDR3
TRBJ1-2	TRBV7-2	ASSLSVGYT
TRBJ1-1	TRBV6-2/TRBV6-3	ASSYRPGARNEAF
TRBJ1-6	TRBV7-2	ASSPSGQGNSPLH
TRBJ1-4	TRBV12-3/TRBV12-4	ASSGTYGDHEKLF
TRBJ1-2	TRBV12-3/TRBV12-4	ASTQHGAGYT
TRBJ2-1	TRBV11-2	ASSLGLAASSYNEQF
TRBJ1-4	TRBV6-6	ASRIDRGNEKLF
TRBJ2-5	TRBV14	ASSLGWASGQETQY
TRBJ2-2	TRBV7-2	ASSLAFGSGELF
TRBJ1-1	TRBV12-3/TRBV12-4	ASSSGNPEAF
TRBJ2-7	TRBV10-3	AISGSLTYEQY
TRBJ2-1	TRBV7-3	ASSLIPSGGPYNEQF
TRBJ2-5	TRBV2	ASSSKNRVGETQY
TRBJ2-3	TRBV7-2	ASSLVGVGIRDTQY
TRBJ2-7	TRBV30	AWSVRGVYEQY
TRBJ1-6	TRBV7-6	ASSPYPADNSPLH
TRBJ2-2	TRBV4-2	ASSPSTGFRTGELF
TRBJ2-1	TRBV7-9	ASSLAPRDSWISSYNEQF
TRBJ1-1	TRBV7-9	ASSPPRTGTGTEAF
TRBJ1-5	TRBV5-8	ASSLKGHQPQH
TRBJ2-7	TRBV7-9	ASSLRDVSYEQY
TRBJ2-1	TRBV24-1	ATTLGSYNEQF
TRBJ1-5	TRBV7-9	ASSFGRGGHIRPQH
TRBJ2-5	TRBV6-2/TRBV6-3	ASTERETQY
TRBJ1-2	TRBV15	ATSPGTDYGYT
TRBJ2-1	TRBV20-1	SARGPGQGASYNEQF
TRBJ2-7	TRBV7-9	ASSLGGTSGSYEQY
TRBJ2-7	TRBV7-2	ASSLDGRYEQY
TRBJ2-1	TRBV19	ASSIGTTASRENEQF
TRBJ2-3	TRBV5-5	ASSWTGEVWTDTQY
TRBJ2-1	TRBV5-6	ASSAGQKVREQF
TRBJ2-7	TRBV12-3/TRBV12-4	ASKGLPTYEQY
TRBJ2-1	TRBV7-8	ASRGQESSYNEQF
TRBJ2-7	TRBV20-1	SATRRPSYEQY
TRBJ2-7	TRBV5-6	ASSLVTGTSKGEQY
TRBJ1-1	TRBV12-3/TRBV12-4	ASSEPGPLNTEAF
TRBJ2-5	TRBV12-3/TRBV12-4	ASRDDSRGQETQY
TRBJ2-2	TRBV28	ASSLSRNTGELF
TRBJ2-7	TRBV28	ASSLAYEQY
TRBJ2-3	TRBV6-5	ASSYSRGQIADTQY
TRBJ2-5	TRBV19	ASSFGQGGETQY
TRBJ1-4	TRBV12-3/TRBV12-4	ASSLGRGEEKLF
TRBJ2-7	TRBV14	ASSQDWESYEQY
TRBJ1-5	TRBV7-6	ASSPGVNQPQH
TRBJ2-1	TRBV20-1	SARDFRSGGVYNEQF
TRBJ2-1	TRBV7-8	ASSSRARVSYNEQF
TRBJ2-3	TRBV10-3	AIMTTSGGYTDTQY